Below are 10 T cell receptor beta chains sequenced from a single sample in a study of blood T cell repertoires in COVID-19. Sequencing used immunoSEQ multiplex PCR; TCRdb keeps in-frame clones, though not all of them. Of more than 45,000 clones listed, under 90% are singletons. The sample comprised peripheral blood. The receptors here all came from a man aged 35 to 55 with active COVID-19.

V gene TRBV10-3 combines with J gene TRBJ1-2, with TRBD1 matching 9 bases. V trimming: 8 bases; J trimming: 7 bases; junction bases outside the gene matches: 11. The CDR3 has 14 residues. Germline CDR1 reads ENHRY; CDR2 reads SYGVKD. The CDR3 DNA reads TGTGCCATCTGGGACAGGGAGGGAGCGGCTGGCTACACCTTC. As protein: CAIWDREGAAGYTF.

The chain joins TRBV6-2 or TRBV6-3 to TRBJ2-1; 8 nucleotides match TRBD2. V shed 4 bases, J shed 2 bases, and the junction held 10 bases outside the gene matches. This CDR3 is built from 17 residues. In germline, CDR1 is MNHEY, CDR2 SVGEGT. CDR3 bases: TGTGCCAGCAGTTGGACGGGAGGGCCACTTACCTACAATGAGCAGTTCTTC. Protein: CASSWTGGPLTYNEQFF.

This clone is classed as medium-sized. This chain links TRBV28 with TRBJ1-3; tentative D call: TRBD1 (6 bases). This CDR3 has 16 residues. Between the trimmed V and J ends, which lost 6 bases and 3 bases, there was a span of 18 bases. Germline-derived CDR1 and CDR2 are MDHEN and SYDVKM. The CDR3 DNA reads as TGTGCCAGCAGGGTGGCAGGGGACCCATATGGAAACACCATATATTTT. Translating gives CASRVAGDPYGNTIYF.

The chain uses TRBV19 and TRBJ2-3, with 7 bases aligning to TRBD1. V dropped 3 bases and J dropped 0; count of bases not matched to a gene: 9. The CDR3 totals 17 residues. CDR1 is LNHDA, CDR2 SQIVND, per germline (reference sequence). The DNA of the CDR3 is TGTGCCAGTAGTATTTCCCGGGACAGAATTAGCACAGATACGCAGTATTTT. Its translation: CASSISRDRISTDTQYF.

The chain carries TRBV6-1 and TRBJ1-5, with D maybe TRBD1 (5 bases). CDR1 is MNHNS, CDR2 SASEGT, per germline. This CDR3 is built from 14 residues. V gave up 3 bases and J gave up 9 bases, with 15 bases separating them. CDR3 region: CASSDGVGEAPQHF. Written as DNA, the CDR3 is TGTGCCAGCAGTGACGGTGTGGGGGAGGCGCCCCAGCATTTT.

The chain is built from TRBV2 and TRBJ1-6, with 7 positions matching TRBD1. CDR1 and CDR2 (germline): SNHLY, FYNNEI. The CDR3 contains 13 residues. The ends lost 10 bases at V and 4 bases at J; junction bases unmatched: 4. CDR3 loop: CATRDRYNSPLHF. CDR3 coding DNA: TGTGCCACCCGGGACAGATATAATTCACCCCTCCACTTT.

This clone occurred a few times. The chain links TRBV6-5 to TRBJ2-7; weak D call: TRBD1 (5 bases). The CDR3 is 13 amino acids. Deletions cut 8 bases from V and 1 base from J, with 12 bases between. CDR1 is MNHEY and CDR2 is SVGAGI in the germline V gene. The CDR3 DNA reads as TGTGCCAGCGAGCAGGACATATCCTACGAGCAGTACTTC. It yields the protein CASEQDISYEQYF.

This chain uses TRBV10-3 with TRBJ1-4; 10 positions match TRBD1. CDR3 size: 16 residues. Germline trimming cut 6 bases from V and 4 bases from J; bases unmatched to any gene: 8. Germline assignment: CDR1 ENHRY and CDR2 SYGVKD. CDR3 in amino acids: CAISPGTGDFNEKLFF. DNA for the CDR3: TGTGCCATCAGCCCCGGGACAGGGGACTTTAATGAAAAACTGTTTTTT.

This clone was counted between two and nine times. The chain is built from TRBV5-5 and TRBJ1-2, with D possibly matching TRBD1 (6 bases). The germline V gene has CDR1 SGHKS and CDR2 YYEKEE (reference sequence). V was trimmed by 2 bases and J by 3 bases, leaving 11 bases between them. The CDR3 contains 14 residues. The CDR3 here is CASSFTGLDYGYTF. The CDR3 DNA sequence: TGTGCCAGCAGCTTCACAGGGCTCGACTATGGCTACACCTTC. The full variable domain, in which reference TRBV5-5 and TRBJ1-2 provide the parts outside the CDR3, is DAGVTQSPTHLIKTRGQQVTLRCSPISGHKSVSWYQQVLGQGPQFIFQYYEKEERGRGNFPDRFSARQFPNYSSELNVNALLLGDSALYLCASSFTGLDYGYTFGSGTRLTVV.

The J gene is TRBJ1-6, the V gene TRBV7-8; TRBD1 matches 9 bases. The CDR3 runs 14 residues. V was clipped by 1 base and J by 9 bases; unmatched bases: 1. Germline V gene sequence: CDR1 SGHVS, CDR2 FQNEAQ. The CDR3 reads CASSLDRGPSPLHF. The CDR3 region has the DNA TGTGCCAGCAGCTTAGACAGGGGGCCTTCACCCCTCCACTTT.